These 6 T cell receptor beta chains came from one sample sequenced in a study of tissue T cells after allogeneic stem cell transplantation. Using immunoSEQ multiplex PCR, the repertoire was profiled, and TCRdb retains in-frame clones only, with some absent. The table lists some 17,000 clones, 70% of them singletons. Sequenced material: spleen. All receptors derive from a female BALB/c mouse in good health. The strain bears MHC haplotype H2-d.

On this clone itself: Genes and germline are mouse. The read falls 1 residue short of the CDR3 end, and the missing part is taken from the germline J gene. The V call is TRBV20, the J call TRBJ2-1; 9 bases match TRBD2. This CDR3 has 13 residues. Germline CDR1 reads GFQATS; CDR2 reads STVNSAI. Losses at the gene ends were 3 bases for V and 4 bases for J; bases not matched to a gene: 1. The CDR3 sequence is CGARDWGYAEQFF. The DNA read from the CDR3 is TGTGGTGCTAGAGACTGGGGGTATGCTGAGCAGTTC.

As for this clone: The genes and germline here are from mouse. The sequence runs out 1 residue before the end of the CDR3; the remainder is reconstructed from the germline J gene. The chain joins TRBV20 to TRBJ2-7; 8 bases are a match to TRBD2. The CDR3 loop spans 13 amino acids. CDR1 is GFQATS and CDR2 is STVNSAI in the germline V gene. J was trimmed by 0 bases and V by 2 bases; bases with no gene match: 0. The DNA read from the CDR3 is TGTGGTGCTAGGCTGGGGGGCTCCTATGAACAGTAC. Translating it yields CGARLGGSYEQY. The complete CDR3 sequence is CGARLGGSYEQYF.

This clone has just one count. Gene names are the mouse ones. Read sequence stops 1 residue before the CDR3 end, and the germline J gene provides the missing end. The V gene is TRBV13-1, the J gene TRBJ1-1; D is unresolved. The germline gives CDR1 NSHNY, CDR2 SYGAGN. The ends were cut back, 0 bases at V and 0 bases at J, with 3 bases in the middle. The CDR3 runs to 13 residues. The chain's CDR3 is CASSDAENTEVFF. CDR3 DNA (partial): TGTGCCAGCAGTGATGCAGAGAACACAGAAGTCTTC.

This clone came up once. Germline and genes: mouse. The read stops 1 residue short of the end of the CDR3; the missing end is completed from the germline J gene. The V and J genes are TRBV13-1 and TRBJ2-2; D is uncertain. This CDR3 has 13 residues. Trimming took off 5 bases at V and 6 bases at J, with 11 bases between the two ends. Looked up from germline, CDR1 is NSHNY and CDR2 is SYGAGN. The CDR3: CASSDRQSGQLYF. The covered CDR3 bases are TGTGCCAGCAGCGATCGGCAATCCGGGCAGCTCTAC.

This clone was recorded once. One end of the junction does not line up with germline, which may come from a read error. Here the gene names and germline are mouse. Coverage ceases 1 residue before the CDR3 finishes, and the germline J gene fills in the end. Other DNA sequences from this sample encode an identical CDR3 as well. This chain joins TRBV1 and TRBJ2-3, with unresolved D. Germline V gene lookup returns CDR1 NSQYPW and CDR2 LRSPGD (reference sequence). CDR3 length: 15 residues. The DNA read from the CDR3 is TGCACCTGCAGTGCCCACCCAACTAGTGCAGAGACGCTGTAT. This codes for CTCSAHPTSAETLY. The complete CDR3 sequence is CTCSAHPTSAETLYF.

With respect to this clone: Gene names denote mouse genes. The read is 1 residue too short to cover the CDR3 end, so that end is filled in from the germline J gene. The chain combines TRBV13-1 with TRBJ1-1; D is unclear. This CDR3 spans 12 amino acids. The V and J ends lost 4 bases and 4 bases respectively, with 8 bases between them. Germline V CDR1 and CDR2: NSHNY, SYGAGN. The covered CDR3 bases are TGTGCCAGCAGTCGGAGAGGCACAGAAGTCTTC. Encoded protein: CASSRRGTEVF. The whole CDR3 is CASSRRGTEVFF.